This T cell receptor beta chain appears in the sequencing data of a study of blood T cell repertoires in COVID-19. Study-level background: Whether acute or convalescent, the COVID-19 samples came from the United States, Italy and Spain. The analysed material was cDNA or gDNA that came from T cells, B-cell-depleted T cells, or PBMCs.

Participants' own reports of clinical history determined their cohort assignment. As processed by the authors: Quantification of nucleated cells was approximated via reference gene primer amplification. Using immunoSEQ multiplex PCR, the repertoire was profiled, and TCRdb retains in-frame clones only, with some absent. V, J and clone size were drawn from that table, and D and trimming were deduced from the DNA. The sample lists hundreds of thousands of clones, nearly 90% occurring once. This CDR3 contains 13 residues. The germline V gene has CDR1 LNHDA and CDR2 SQIVND (reference sequence). V lost 3 bases and J 6 bases, leaving 8 bases between the germline ends.

The chain combines TRBV19 with TRBJ1-4, with a weak D call TRBD1 (5 bases). This receptor was taken from a woman between 18 and 29 years old with acute COVID-19. The sequenced sample consisted of PBMCs or T cells enriched from blood (not recorded which). CDR3 protein: CASSIQGDEKLFF. In DNA form, the CDR3 reads TGTGCCAGTAGTATTCAGGGTGATGAAAAACTGTTTTTT.